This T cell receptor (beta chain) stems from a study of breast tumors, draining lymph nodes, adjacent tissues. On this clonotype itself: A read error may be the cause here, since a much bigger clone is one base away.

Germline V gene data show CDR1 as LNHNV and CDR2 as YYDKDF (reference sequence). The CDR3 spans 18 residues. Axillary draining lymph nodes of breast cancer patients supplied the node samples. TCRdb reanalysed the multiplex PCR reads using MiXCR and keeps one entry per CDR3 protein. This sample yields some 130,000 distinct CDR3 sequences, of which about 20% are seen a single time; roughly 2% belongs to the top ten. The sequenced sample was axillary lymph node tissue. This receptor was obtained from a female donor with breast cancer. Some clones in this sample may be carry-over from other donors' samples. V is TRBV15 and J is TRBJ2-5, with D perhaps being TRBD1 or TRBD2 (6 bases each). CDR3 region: CATGREWGGDRPGETQYF. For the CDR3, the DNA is TGTGCCACCGGCAGAGAATGGGGAGGAGACAGGCCCGGAGAGACCCAGTACTTC.